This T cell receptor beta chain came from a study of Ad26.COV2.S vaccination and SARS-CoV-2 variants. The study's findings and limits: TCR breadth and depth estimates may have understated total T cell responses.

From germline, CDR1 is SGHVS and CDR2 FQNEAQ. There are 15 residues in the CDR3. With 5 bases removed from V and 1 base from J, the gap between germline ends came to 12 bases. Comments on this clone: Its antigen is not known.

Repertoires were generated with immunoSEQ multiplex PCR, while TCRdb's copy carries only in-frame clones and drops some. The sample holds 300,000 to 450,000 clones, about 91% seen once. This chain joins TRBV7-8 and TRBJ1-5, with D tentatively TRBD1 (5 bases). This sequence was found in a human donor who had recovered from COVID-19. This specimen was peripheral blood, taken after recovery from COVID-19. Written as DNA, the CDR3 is TGTGCCAGCAGCGAACAGGAGCAGAGCAATCAGCCCCAGCATTTT. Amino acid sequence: CASSEQEQSNQPQHF.